This T cell receptor beta chain was sequenced during a study of T cell responses to AZD1222 COVID-19 vaccine. The V gene's germline CDR1 is SGHRS and CDR2 YFSETQ. The V segment lost 4 bases and the J segment 6 bases; nucleotides outside the gene matches: 8. CDR3 length: 14 residues. To note about this clone: Its antigen is not identified.

Using immunoSEQ multiplex PCR, the repertoire was profiled, and TCRdb retains in-frame clones only, with some absent. The profile covers roughly 200,000 clones, with approximately 94% appearing a single time and approximately 1% taken by the ten largest. Study-wide findings and caveats: Reportedly, nearly half the spike-specific TCRs target unmutated variant regions.

The J gene is TRBJ1-2, the V gene TRBV5-1; 8 nucleotides line up with TRBD1. The sample consisted of peripheral blood, taken on day 0 of MenACWY control vaccination. This TCR was sampled from an adult in good health. For the CDR3, the DNA is TGCGCCAGCAGCGCGAACAGGGGGAAAGATGGCTACACCTTC. The encoded protein is CASSANRGKDGYTF.